The 18 T cell receptor beta chains reported below all come from one sample, sequenced in a study of response to subunit inactivated influenza vaccine (dated by TCRdb to the late 2010s). The library was built by means of RT-PCR. The instrument given in TCRdb is Illumina HiSeq 2500. TCRdb cleaned the public reads at Q25 with fastp, built clones with MiXCR and kept in-frame beta chains. For every CDR3 protein sequence, its rows merge into one entry that carries the most common genes and DNA. Counted in this sample were a few hundred thousand distinct CDR3 sequences; 21% of them appeared once. The top ten constitute about 10% of the sample. Specimen: PBMCs from blood, collected less than 22 months after vaccination. These TCRs come from a man in his fifties or sixties who received an inactivated influenza vaccine. Donor details come from another sample of the same person, matched by shared clones.

Only a few counts were recorded for this clonotype. The chain joins TRBV12-3 or TRBV12-4 to TRBJ1-1, with D hard to call. The ends were cut back, 2 bases at V and 7 bases at J, with 11 bases in the middle. The CDR3 is 13 amino acids. CDR3: CASSLRHFSEAFF. In DNA, the CDR3 is TGTGCCAGCAGTTTACGGCACTTCAGTGAAGCTTTCTTT.

The V gene is TRBV5-6, the J gene TRBJ1-1; D perhaps matches TRBD1 (5 bases). V lost 0 bases and J lost 6, with 15 bases in between. This CDR3 has 15 amino acids. Per the germline V gene, CDR1 is SGHDT and CDR2 is YYEEEE. CDR3: CASSLVRRALAEAFF. The CDR3 bases are TGTGCCAGCAGCTTGGTTCGCAGGGCGCTCGCTGAAGCTTTCTTT. The whole variable domain, remainder taken from reference TRBV5-6 and TRBJ1-1, is DAGVTQSPTHLIKTRGQQVTLRCSPKSGHDTVSWYQQALGQGPQFIFQYYEEEERQRGNFPDRFSGHQFPNYSSELNVNALLLGDSALYLCASSLVRRALAEAFFGQGTRLTVV.

Ten or more counts support this clonotype. This chain links TRBV6-2 or TRBV6-3 with TRBJ1-2; tentative D call: TRBD1 (5 bases). The CDR3 consists of 14 residues. Trimming stripped 0 bases from V and 9 bases from J, with 14 bases between. The V gene's germline CDR1 is MNHEY and CDR2 SVGEGT. The CDR3 here is CASSYSRPLGRYTF. CDR3 coding DNA: TGTGCCAGCAGTTACTCGCGACCCCTGGGGCGCTACACCTTC.

The chain links TRBV5-6 to TRBJ1-3; D gene uncertain. Germline V gene lookup returns CDR1 SGHDT and CDR2 YYEEEE. This CDR3 spans 15 amino acids. V was cut by 4 bases and J by 2 bases, with 13 bases left in between. This CDR3 reads CASSPGVLAGNTIYF. CDR3 nucleotide sequence: TGTGCCAGCAGCCCAGGTGTGCTTGCTGGAAACACCATATATTTT.

The chain has TRBV6-5 and TRBJ1-1, with D perhaps matching TRBD1 (5 bases). The CDR3 is 15 amino acids. V was shortened by 0 bases and J by 1 base, with 9 bases between the two germline ends. Germline V gene lookup returns CDR1 MNHEY and CDR2 SVGAGI. For the CDR3, the DNA is TGTGCCAGCAGTTACTCCGGGGGTCAGAACACTGAAGCTTTCTTT. As protein: CASSYSGGQNTEAFF.

Many counts were recorded for this clonotype. The gene calls are TRBV30 and TRBJ1-1; D not certain. The CDR3 loop spans 14 amino acids. Trimming took off 3 bases at V and 0 bases at J, with 11 bases between the two ends. Germline V gives CDR1 GTSNPN, CDR2 SVGIG (reference sequence). The CDR3 is CAWRRDEMNTEAFF. CDR3 coding DNA: TGTGCCTGGAGACGGGATGAGATGAACACTGAAGCTTTCTTT.

This rearrangement joins TRBV10-3 to TRBJ2-1, with D possibly matching TRBD2 (5 bases). Germline CDR1 ENHRY, CDR2 SYGVKD. The V gene lost 3 bases and the J gene lost 5 bases, with 14 bases spanning the gap. The CDR3 is made up of 15 amino acids. CDR3 sequence: CAISDGGGLDNEQFF. The DNA of the CDR3 is TGTGCCATCAGTGACGGAGGCGGGTTGGACAATGAGCAGTTCTTC.

The sample holds a few counts of this clonotype. The J gene is TRBJ1-1, the V gene TRBV30, with D hard to call. The CDR3 length is 13 residues. Between the trimmed V and J ends, which lost 3 bases and 5 bases, there was a span of 13 bases. The germline CDR1 and CDR2 sequences are GTSNPN and SVGIG (reference sequence). The CDR3 loop is CAWSQLSGTEAFF. The DNA of the CDR3 is TGTGCCTGGAGCCAACTTTCCGGGACTGAAGCTTTCTTT.

This rearrangement joins TRBV20-1 to TRBJ1-5; 10 nucleotides align to TRBD1. The CDR3 has 13 residues. The ends lost 6 bases at V and 5 bases at J; junction bases unmatched: 4. The V gene's germline CDR1 is DFQATT and CDR2 SNEGSKA (reference sequence). The CDR3 is CSATGTGDQPQHF. The CDR3 nucleotides are TGCAGTGCCACCGGGACAGGGGATCAGCCCCAGCATTTT.

The V gene is TRBV20-1, the J gene TRBJ1-2; TRBD1 agrees at 7 bases. CDR1 DFQATT and CDR2 SNEGSKA come from the germline V gene (reference sequence). V dropped 3 bases and J dropped 4; count of bases not matched to a gene: 5. The CDR3 runs to 13 residues. CDR3 in amino acids: CSARGQRSYGYTF. The CDR3 DNA reads TGCAGTGCTAGGGGACAGCGCAGCTATGGCTACACCTTC.

The V and J genes are TRBV5-1 and TRBJ2-3; possibly TRBD1 or TRBD2 for D (6 bases each). CDR1 SGHRS and CDR2 YFSETQ come from the germline V gene. Deletions cut 3 bases from V and 4 bases from J, with 9 bases between. The CDR3 totals 13 residues. The CDR3 sequence: CASSWRGADTQYF. Written as DNA, the CDR3 is TGCGCCAGCAGCTGGAGGGGGGCAGATACGCAGTATTTT. Together with reference TRBV5-1 and TRBJ2-3, the CDR3 gives the full variable domain: KAGVTQTPRYLIKTRGQQVTLSCSPISGHRSVSWYQQTPGQGLQFLFEYFSETQRNKGNFPGRFSGRQFSNSRSEMNVSTLELGDSALYLCASSWRGADTQYFGPGTRLTVL.

The gene calls are TRBV7-2 and TRBJ2-3; 9 bases are a match to TRBD2. The CDR3 loop spans 15 amino acids. Germline V lookup: CDR1 SGHTA, CDR2 FQGNSA. Trimming at V came to 1 base and at J to 6 bases, leaving 5 bases not matched to a gene. CDR3 DNA sequence: TGTGCCAGCAGCTTAGGGGGACTAGCATACGATACGCAGTATTTT. This encodes CASSLGGLAYDTQYF.

The chain combines TRBV12-3 or TRBV12-4 with TRBJ1-5; D is undetermined. This CDR3 is 14 amino acids long. The V end was cut by 3 bases, the J end by 0 bases, with 6 bases between. This CDR3 reads CASSFTSSNQPQHF. The CDR3 DNA sequence: TGTGCCAGCAGTTTCACATCTAGCAATCAGCCCCAGCATTTT.

This clonotype has only a few counts. This chain joins TRBV10-3 and TRBJ1-5; D gene uncertain. This CDR3 has 16 amino acids. Trimming pared 5 bases from V and 0 bases from J, leaving 14 bases between. Per germline, CDR1 ENHRY and CDR2 SYGVKD. CDR3 residues: CAISPTEILSNQPQHF. For the CDR3, the DNA is TGTGCCATCAGTCCAACAGAAATACTTAGCAATCAGCCCCAGCATTTT.

V gene TRBV4-2 combines with J gene TRBJ2-1; 10 bases line up with TRBD1. Germline V CDR1 and CDR2: LGHNA, YNFKEQ. V shed 0 bases and J 4 bases; nucleotides not matched to a gene: 6. This CDR3 comprises 17 residues. The CDR3 sequence: CASSQDQTGGAYNEQFF. DNA of the CDR3: TGTGCCAGCAGCCAAGACCAGACAGGGGGCGCATACAATGAGCAGTTCTTC.

This clonotype showed up just a few times. The gene calls are TRBV27 and TRBJ1-1; the D is unclear. Germline V gene sequence: CDR1 MNHEY, CDR2 SMNVEV (reference sequence). The ends were cut back, 3 bases at V and 3 bases at J, with 14 bases in the middle. This CDR3 region has 15 residues. The CDR3 DNA reads as TGTGCCAGCAGTTTTGCTGGGAAGAGGGACACTGAAGCTTTCTTT. Amino acid sequence: CASSFAGKRDTEAFF.

This chain's CDR3 is CSARDHRQWGGTAEAFF. DNA of the CDR3: TGCAGTGCTAGAGATCATAGGCAGTGGGGGGGGACGGCTGAAGCTTTCTTT. V gene TRBV20-1 combines with J gene TRBJ1-1; D is possibly TRBD1 (5 bases). Germline V gene data show CDR1 as DFQATT and CDR2 as SNEGSKA (reference sequence). This CDR3 contains 17 residues. V gave up 0 bases and J gave up 6 bases, with 23 bases separating them.

This chain joins TRBV5-1 and TRBJ2-3; D is unclear. CDR3 length equals 14 residues. CDR1 is SGHRS, CDR2 YFSETQ, per germline. V dropped 0 bases and J dropped 2 bases, with 7 bases sitting between them. The CDR3 nucleotides are TGCGCCAGCAGCTTGGCCACCCCCACAGATACGCAGTATTTT. Translation gives CASSLATPTDTQYF.